These T cell receptor beta chains were read from a single sample in a study of response to subunit inactivated influenza vaccine. TCRdb itself ran the RT-PCR reads through MiXCR, one entry per CDR3 protein. The sample includes about 540,000 distinct CDR3 sequences, roughly a quarter of them seen just once. These sequences were also reported in another study, on T cells expressing NK-cell markers.

The sample was CD4+ T cells sorted from PBMCs, taken about 13 days after vaccination. The receptor set was obtained from a man aged 50-59 years who received an inactivated influenza vaccine. Each CDR3 is given with its conserved first and last residue. The D gene is left open where the match is weak. Clone sizes are given selectively: once, few, many, or a class where the clone is expanded.

>-|-|15|TRBV18|TRBJ2-5
TGTGCCAGCTCACGCGGGTTCGGGAGTCAAGAGACCCAGTACTTC
CASSRGFGSQETQYF
>-|-|14|TRBV30|TRBJ1-3
TGTGCCTGGAGAGTCGGGACTCCCGGAAACACCATATATTTT
CAWRVGTPGNTIYF
>-|few|16|TRBV5-1|TRBJ2-3
TGCGCCAGCAGCTTGGGCCTCTCACAAGGGACAGATACGCAGTATTTT
CASSLGLSQGTDTQYF
>-|few|14|TRBV6-1|TRBJ2-7
TGTGCCAGCAGGGTAGCAGGGCAGCCCAACGAGCAGTACTTC
CASRVAGQPNEQYF
>-|-|13|TRBV28|TRBJ2-1
TGTGCCAGCAGGTTTCAGCCGACCAATGAGCAGTTCTTC
CASRFQPTNEQFF
>-|-|13|TRBV18|TRBJ2-3
TGTGCCAGCTCACCACTAGAAACAGATACGCAGTATTTT
CASSPLETDTQYF
>-|-|13|TRBV12-3/TRBV12-4|TRBJ1-6
TGTGCCAGCAGCAACTCAGGGATTTCACCCCTCCACTTT
CASSNSGISPLHF
>-|few|14|TRBV20-1|TRBJ1-2
TGCAGTGCTAGTCGGGGGGCAGCTAACTATGGCTACACCTTC
CSASRGAANYGYTF
>-|-|13|TRBV6-1|TRBJ1-5
TGTGCCAGCAGACTGCATAGCAATCAGCCCCAGCATTTT
CASRLHSNQPQHF
>TRBD2|-|16|TRBV11-2|TRBJ2-5
TGTGCCAGCAGCTACGTAGCGGGGGGGCCGGTAGAGACCCAGTACTTC
CASSYVAGGPVETQYF
>TRBD1|-|16|TRBV12-3/TRBV12-4|TRBJ2-1
TGTGCCAGCAGCCAATCTGGGACAGGGGGCATATATGAGCAGTTCTTC
CASSQSGTGGIYEQFF
>-|-|14|TRBV7-3|TRBJ2-3
TGTGCCAGCAGCTTACGGGAGAGCACAGATACGCAGTATTTT
CASSLRESTDTQYF
>TRBD1|few|15|TRBV6-2/TRBV6-3|TRBJ1-1
TGTGCCAGCAGTTCAAGACAGGGAGGCAGCACTGAAGCTTTCTTT
CASSSRQGGSTEAFF
>-|-|13|TRBV24-1|TRBJ2-1
TGTGCCACCAGTGAAAGGTGGGGACGGGGGCAGTTCTTC
CATSERWGRGQFF
>TRBD1|-|15|TRBV28|TRBJ2-1
TGTGCCAGCAGTTGGGGACAGGGAGCCTACAATGAGCAGTTCTTC
CASSWGQGAYNEQFF
>-|-|16|TRBV7-9|TRBJ1-1
TGTGCCAGCAGCTTAGTTGCAGGGCGATTGAACACTGAAGCTTTCTTT
CASSLVAGRLNTEAFF
>-|-|15|TRBV29-1|TRBJ2-1
TGCAGCGTTGAGCGGGCGGGGTCCTCCTACAATGAGCAGTTCTTC
CSVERAGSSYNEQFF
>-|few|13|TRBV3-1|TRBJ2-3
TGTGCCAGCAGCCAAGTTGCCCCAGATACGCAGTATTTT
CASSQVAPDTQYF
>-|few|16|TRBV12-3/TRBV12-4|TRBJ1-1
TGTGCCAGCAGTAACCCCGGGAGCTGGTGGGGCACTGAAGCTTTCTTT
CASSNPGSWWGTEAFF